These 20 T cell receptor beta chains were sequenced from one sample in a study of metastatic and nonmetastatic thyroid tumors. The entire patient cohort was treatment-naive prior to thyroid surgery. MiXCR reprocessed the PCR reads for TCRdb. The sample shows 75,000 to 100,000 clones, about an eighth of them seen only once. Sequencing used blood. These receptors were taken from a female donor with papillary thyroid cancer or a benign thyroid nodule (not recorded which). Some clones in this sample may be carry-over from other donors' samples.

This clone was detected only a few times. Since a much larger clone is just one base distant, this may be a read error. The same CDR3 also results from other DNA sequences found in this sample. The chain carries TRBV9 and TRBJ1-5; D is uncertain. The V and J ends lost 3 bases and 3 bases respectively, with 10 bases between them. CDR1 is SGDLS and CDR2 is YYNGEE in the germline V gene. The CDR3 runs 14 residues. DNA for the CDR3: TGTGCCAGCAGCGCCCCGGGTCCCAATCAGCCCCAGCATTTT. Translating gives CASSAPGPNQPQHF.

This chain connects TRBV30 to TRBJ1-2; D not certain. The CDR3 spans 11 residues. Trimming pared 3 bases from V and 8 bases from J, leaving 10 bases between. Germline loops: CDR1 GTSNPN, CDR2 SVGIG (reference sequence). The DNA of the CDR3 is TGTGCCTGGAGACTCGGGCAGGGCTACACCTTC. Amino acid sequence: CAWRLGQGYTF.

This clone was counted between two and nine times. This may come from a read error, since a much larger clone is one base off. The chain couples TRBV19 to TRBJ2-1; D is unclear. In germline, CDR1 is LNHDA, CDR2 SQIVND (reference sequence). The CDR3 has 12 residues. The CDR3 DNA is TGTGCCAGTAGTATAGTTGGCAATGAGCAGTCCTTC. Translating it yields CASSIVGNEQSF.

This clone was counted ten times or more. The chain links TRBV30 to TRBJ2-1; TRBD2 matches 9 bases. The germline gives CDR1 GTSNPN, CDR2 SVGIG (reference sequence). V lost 2 bases, J lost 6 bases, and 5 bases stayed unmatched. The CDR3 runs to 14 residues. The CDR3 DNA reads TGTGCCTGGAGTCCCGGGACTAGCCGCAATGAGCAGTTCTTC. Encoded protein: CAWSPGTSRNEQFF.

This clone has just a few counts. J is TRBJ2-7 and V is TRBV19; no clear D gene. Germline V lookup: CDR1 LNHDA, CDR2 SQIVND (reference sequence). The CDR3 is made up of 14 amino acids. V lost 5 bases, J lost 7 bases, and 18 bases lay in between. CDR3 region: CASSSSPLLVEQYF. The CDR3 nucleotides read TGTGCCAGTAGTTCATCCCCCCTGCTCGTTGAGCAGTACTTC.

A note on this clone: Since the CDR3 does not end with the conserved phenylalanine or tryptophan, this likely comes from a read error. This chain links TRBV20-1 with TRBJ1-5; 8 nucleotides match TRBD1. The CDR3 has 15 residues. The germline V gene encodes CDR1 DFQATT and CDR2 SNEGSKA (reference sequence). The CDR3 region is CSATDRVQLNQTQHL. The CDR3 coding sequence is TGCAGTGCCACGGACAGGGTCCAATTGAATCAGACCCAGCATCTT.

V and J are TRBV11-1 and TRBJ1-2; D uncertain. The CDR3 is 17 amino acids. V was pared by 10 bases and J by 0 bases, with 24 bases between. The V gene's germline CDR1 is SGHAT and CDR2 FQDESV (reference sequence). In nucleotides, the CDR3 is TGTGCCATCAGACTGGCTATTGGCAGACTAACTAACTATGGCTACACCTTC. This sequence encodes CAIRLAIGRLTNYGYTF.

This clone appeared many times. The CDR3 DNA sequence: TGCAGTGCTCCTCCGGGACTAGCGGACAATGAGCAGTTCTTC. Protein product: CSAPPGLADNEQFF. The chain recombines TRBV20-1 with TRBJ2-1, with 11 bases aligning to TRBD2. This CDR3 contains 14 residues. Germline CDR1 and CDR2: DFQATT and SNEGSKA (reference sequence). V was pared by 5 bases and J by 5 bases, with 5 bases of the junction left unmatched.

The chain links TRBV7-8 to TRBJ2-5; 8 bases agree with TRBD1. V lost 5 bases to trimming and J lost 5 bases; unmatched junction nucleotides: 13. The germline V gene has CDR1 SGHVS and CDR2 FQNEAQ. The CDR3 runs 16 residues. The CDR3, as DNA: TGTGCCAGCAGCCGAGGGGGAAACAGGGGGGTCGAGACCCAGTACTTC. It codes for CASSRGGNRGVETQYF.

This clone was picked up many times. This rearrangement joins TRBV5-6 to TRBJ1-3; D uncertain. Germline loops: CDR1 SGHDT, CDR2 YYEEEE. The CDR3 runs to 12 residues. The V and J ends lost 1 base and 1 base respectively, with 0 bases between them. The CDR3 DNA reads TGTGCCAGCAGCTTGTCTGGAAACACCATATATTTT. Protein sequence: CASSLSGNTIYF.

In regard to this clone: This may arise from a read error, as a much more abundant clone is one base away. The sample holds other DNA sequences that translate to the same CDR3. V is TRBV9 and J is TRBJ2-5; weak D call: TRBD2 (5 bases). The CDR3 runs to 13 residues. The germline gives CDR1 SGDLS, CDR2 YYNGEE. Trimming removed 0 bases at V and 5 bases at J, with 8 bases between. CDR3 coding DNA: TGTGCCAGCAGCGTAGGAGGGCTTGAGACCCAGTACTTC. Translation gives CASSVGGLETQYF.

Many counts were recorded for this clone. The chain links TRBV11-2 to TRBJ2-5, with D perhaps TRBD2 (6 bases). Trimming took off 4 bases at V and 5 bases at J, with 26 bases between the two ends. The CDR3 has 18 residues. Looked up from germline, CDR1 is SGHAT and CDR2 is FQNNGV. CDR3 bases: TGTGCCAGCAGCTCACCAGGTAGCGGAGCCTTCGCGACCGAGACCCAGTACTTC. This gives the protein CASSSPGSGAFATETQYF. The variable domain in full, completed from reference TRBV11-2 and TRBJ2-5, reads EAGVAQSPRYKIIEKRQSVAFWCNPISGHATLYWYQQILGQGPKLLIQFQNNGVVDDSQLPKDRFSAERLKGVDSTLKIQPAKLEDSAVYLCASSSPGSGAFATETQYFGPGTRLLVL.

This clone was seen many times. This chain connects TRBV19 to TRBJ2-1; 12 bases are a match to TRBD2. The ends lost 1 base at V and 2 bases at J; junction bases unmatched: 3. Germline CDR1 reads LNHDA; CDR2 reads SQIVND (reference sequence). This CDR3 is built from 17 residues. The chain's CDR3 is CASSIGTSGTTYNEQFF. In DNA, the CDR3 is TGTGCCAGTAGTATAGGGACTAGCGGGACTACCTACAATGAGCAGTTCTTC.

A word on this clone: An end of the junction differs from the germline gene, which may be a read error. This CDR3 is CSATQGRAKEAQYF. DNA for the CDR3: TGCAGTGCAACACAGGGACGGGCGAAAGAGGCCCAGTACTTC. The genes are TRBV20-1 and TRBJ2-5; D might be TRBD1 (6 bases). Germline CDR1 is DFQATT and CDR2 is SNEGSKA (reference sequence). This CDR3 region has 14 residues.

This clone was detected ten times or more. The genes are TRBV30 and TRBJ1-1; D remains ambiguous. From germline, CDR1 is GTSNPN and CDR2 SVGIG (reference sequence). CDR3 length: 11 residues. The V and J ends lost 7 bases and 5 bases respectively, with 11 bases between them. The CDR3 region is CASTGRTEAFF. The CDR3 DNA reads TGTGCCTCTACGGGGAGGACTGAAGCTTTCTTT.

The sample holds a few counts of this clone. The chain recombines TRBV6-1 with TRBJ2-7, with 9 bases that match TRBD2. Germline CDR1 reads MNHNS; CDR2 reads SASEGT. The CDR3 totals 14 residues. V was clipped by 4 bases and J by 2 bases; unmatched bases: 3. The CDR3 is CASSVAGATYEQYF. The CDR3 DNA is TGTGCCAGCAGTGTAGCGGGGGCAACCTACGAGCAGTACTTC.

This sequence joins TRBV5-1 and TRBJ2-7, with a weak D call TRBD2 (6 bases). The CDR3 length is 15 residues. V lost 4 bases to trimming and J lost 5 bases, with 19 bases between them. Germline lookup yields CDR1 SGHRS and CDR2 YFSETQ. The CDR3 DNA sequence: TGCGCCAGCAGCCCCCGGGGCGGGAAAGGAGACGAGCAGTACTTC. Its translation: CASSPRGGKGDEQYF.

This clone came up a few times. Being one base from a much bigger clone, this may be a read error. The chain has TRBV9 and TRBJ2-7, with 7 bases identical to TRBD2. V lost 3 bases to trimming and J lost 4 bases; unmatched junction nucleotides: 10. The length of the CDR3 is 15 residues. Germline V gene sequence: CDR1 SGDLS, CDR2 YYNGEE. CDR3 in DNA: TGTGCCAGCAGCGAGAGGGGCGGGAGATGGTACGAGCAGTACTTC. It translates to CASSERGGRWYEQYF.

The chain has TRBV16 and TRBJ2-1; D is unresolved. CDR3 size: 11 residues. Looked up from germline, CDR1 is KGHSY and CDR2 is FQNENV. V gave up 8 bases and J gave up 4 bases, with 6 bases separating them. As DNA, the CDR3 is TGTGCCAGCGGGCGTTACAATGAGCAGTTCTTC. Translation gives CASGRYNEQFF. The full variable domain, completed using reference TRBV16 and TRBJ2-1, is GEEVAQTPKHLVRGEGQKAKLYCAPIKGHSYVFWYQQVLKNEFKFLISFQNENVFDETGMPKERFSAKCLPNSPCSLEIQATKLEDSAVYFCASGRYNEQFFGPGTRLTVL.

This clone occurred many times. The chain carries TRBV9 and TRBJ1-5; D not certain. V lost 4 bases, J lost 5 bases, and 10 bases lay in between. The CDR3 sequence is 13 residues long. The V gene's germline CDR1 is SGDLS and CDR2 YYNGEE. The CDR3 sequence is CASSSGRDQPQHF. CDR3 nucleotides: TGTGCCAGCAGCTCAGGTCGGGATCAGCCCCAGCATTTT.